This T cell receptor (beta chain) was profiled in a study of human T cells and chemical hapten exposure. Study-wide context: Once 0.01% DPC had been applied to the upper back by patch test, readings were taken at 6 days.

The V end lost 3 bases, the J end lost 1 base, and 12 bases lay between the germline ends. CDR3 length equals 16 residues. The germline V gene encodes CDR1 KGHSH and CDR2 LQKENI. Specified time point: patch test 1, 2 weeks after DPC sensitization. As for treatment: therapeutic diphenylcyclopropenone sensitization with weekly scalp DPC. Alopecia patients between 18 and 70 years old and suitable for DPC were used as donors. It was the library that attached unique molecular identifiers to individual cDNA molecules. TCRdb ran MiXCR on the RACE reads and lists one entry per CDR3 protein. The sample contains 300,000 to 450,000 distinct CDR3 sequences, roughly 5% of which appear only once. In its sample, this clonotype was seen many times.

V and J are TRBV18 and TRBJ1-4; tentative D call: TRBD1 (6 bases). Material: whole blood, obtained in connection with sensitization to the hapten diphenylcyclopropenone (DPC). This TCR was recovered from a woman aged 50 to 65 with alopecia areata. Some clones in this sample may be carry-over from other donors' samples. Here the CDR3 reads CASSPSRGETNEKLFF. The DNA of the CDR3 is TGTGCCAGCTCACCCTCCAGGGGAGAAACTAATGAAAAACTGTTTTTT.